This T cell receptor (beta chain) was profiled in a study of glioma-infiltrating T cells after dendritic cell vaccination. This clone appeared once. As yet, its antigen is unknown. Primers: 60 V beta forward and 13 J beta reverse. Some clones are missing from TCRdb's copy, which holds only in-frame ones; the method was immunoSEQ multiplex PCR. In the table there are roughly 51,000 clones, 85% of which are singletons. Selection required adequate fresh-frozen tumor tissue plus more than two years' survival data. Study-wide findings and caveats: Longer survival after dendritic cell vaccination followed higher pretreatment TIL content. Few patients contributed both blood and tumor specimens.

The CDR3 spans 14 residues. V lost 10 bases, J lost 6 bases, and 9 bases stayed unmatched. Germline CDR1 reads MNHNY; CDR2 reads SVGAGI (reference sequence). The gene calls are TRBV6-6 and TRBJ2-1, with TRBD1 matching over 10 bases. The source material was blood, sampled before dendritic cell vaccination. The sequence was obtained from a human donor with glioblastoma. The CDR3 DNA is TGTGCCACCAGAGGACAGGGGGACATCAATGAGCAGTTCTTC. As protein: CATRGQGDINEQFF.